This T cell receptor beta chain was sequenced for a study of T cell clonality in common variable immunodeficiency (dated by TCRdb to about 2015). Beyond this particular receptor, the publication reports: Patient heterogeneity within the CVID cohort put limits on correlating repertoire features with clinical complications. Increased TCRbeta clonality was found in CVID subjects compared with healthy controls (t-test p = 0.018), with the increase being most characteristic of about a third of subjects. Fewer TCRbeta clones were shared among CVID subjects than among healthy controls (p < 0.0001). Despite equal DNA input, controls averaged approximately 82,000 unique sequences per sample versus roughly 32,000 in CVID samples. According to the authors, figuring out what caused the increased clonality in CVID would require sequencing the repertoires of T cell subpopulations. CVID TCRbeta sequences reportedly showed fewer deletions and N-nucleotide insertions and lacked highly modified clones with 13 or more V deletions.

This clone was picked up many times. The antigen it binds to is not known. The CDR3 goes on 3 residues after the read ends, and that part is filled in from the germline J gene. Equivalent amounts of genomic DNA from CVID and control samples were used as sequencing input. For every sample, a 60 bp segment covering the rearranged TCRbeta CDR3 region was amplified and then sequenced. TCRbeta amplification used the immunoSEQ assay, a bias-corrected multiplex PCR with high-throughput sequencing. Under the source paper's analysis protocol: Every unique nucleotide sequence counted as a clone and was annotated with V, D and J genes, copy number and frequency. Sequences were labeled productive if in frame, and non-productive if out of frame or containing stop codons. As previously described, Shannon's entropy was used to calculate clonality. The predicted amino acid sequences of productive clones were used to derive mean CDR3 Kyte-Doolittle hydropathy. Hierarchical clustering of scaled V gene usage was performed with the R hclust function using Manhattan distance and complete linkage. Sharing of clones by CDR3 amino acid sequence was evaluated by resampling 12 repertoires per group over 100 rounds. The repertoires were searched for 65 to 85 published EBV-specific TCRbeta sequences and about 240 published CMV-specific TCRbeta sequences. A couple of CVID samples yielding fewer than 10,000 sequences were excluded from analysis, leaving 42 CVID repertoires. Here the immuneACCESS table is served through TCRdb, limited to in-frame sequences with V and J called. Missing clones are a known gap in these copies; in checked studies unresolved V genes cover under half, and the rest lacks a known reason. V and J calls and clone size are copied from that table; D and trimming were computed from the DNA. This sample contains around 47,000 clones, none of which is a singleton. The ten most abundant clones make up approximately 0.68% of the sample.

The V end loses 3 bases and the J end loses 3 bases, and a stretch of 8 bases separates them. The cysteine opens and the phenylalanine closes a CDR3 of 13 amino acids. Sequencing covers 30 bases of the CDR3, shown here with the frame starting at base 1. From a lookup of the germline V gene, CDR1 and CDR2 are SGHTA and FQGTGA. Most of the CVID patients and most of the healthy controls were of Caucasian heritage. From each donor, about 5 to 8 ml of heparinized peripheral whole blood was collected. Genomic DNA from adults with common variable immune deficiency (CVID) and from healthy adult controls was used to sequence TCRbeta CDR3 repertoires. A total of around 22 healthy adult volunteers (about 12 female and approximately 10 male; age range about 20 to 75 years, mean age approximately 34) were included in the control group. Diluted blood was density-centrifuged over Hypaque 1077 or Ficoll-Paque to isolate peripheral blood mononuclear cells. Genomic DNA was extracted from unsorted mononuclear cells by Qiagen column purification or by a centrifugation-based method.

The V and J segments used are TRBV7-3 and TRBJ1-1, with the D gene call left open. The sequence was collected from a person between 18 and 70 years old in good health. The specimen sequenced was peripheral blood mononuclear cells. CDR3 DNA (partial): TGTGCCAGCAGCTTCGAAAGGGACACTGAA. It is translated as CASSFERDTE. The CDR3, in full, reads CASSFERDTEAFF.